Sequencing of this TCR beta chain was carried out in a study of T cell repertoires in cytomegalovirus infection. Study-level background: CMV epitopes, recently identified HLA-C-restricted and well-studied HLA-B-restricted, were used. CMV infection together with matching HLA type was indicated by public TCR beta signatures. Study findings and constraints: Cumulative public TCR beta family frequency identified carriers of CMV plus the relevant HLA. Clonotype analysis showed dominance of the ex vivo response by HLA-C-restricted CMV-specific TCR beta clonotypes.

Trimming cost V 5 bases and J 7 bases, with 12 bases left between them. There are 13 residues in the CDR3. Germline CDR1 SGHTA, CDR2 FQGNSA. This clonotype was counted at least ten times. The antigen remains undetermined. Using its own MiXCR run on the reads, TCRdb lists one record per CDR3 protein. The sample gives some 940,000 distinct CDR3 sequences, roughly 31% of which show up once; about an eighth is in the top ten. This clonotype was obtained from a human donor in good health (CMV status not recorded). Some clones in this sample may be carry-over from other donors' samples. V and J are TRBV7-2 and TRBJ2-1, with D perhaps TRBD1 or TRBD2 (5 bases each). Sequences were derived from cultured CD8+ T cells from PBMCs, sampled from culture after CMV antigen stimulation. The CDR3 DNA is TGTGCCAGCAGCCCCGGGGCAGCTAATGAGCAGTTCTTC. Encoded protein: CASSPGAANEQFF.